What follows describes a single T cell receptor beta chain. Repertoires were generated with immunoSEQ multiplex PCR, while TCRdb's copy carries only in-frame clones and drops some. The sample shows about 28,000 clones, about nine tenths of them seen only once. This sample is part of a study of control samples from healthy donors and cancer patients. With 8 bases clipped from V and 8 bases from J, the junction kept 8 bases outside the gene matches. The CDR3 covers 12 residues. Germline V gene data show CDR1 as LGHDT and CDR2 as YNNKEL (reference sequence). This rearrangement joins TRBV3-1 (or the pseudogene TRBV3-2) to TRBJ1-2; 7 bases align to TRBD1. The sequenced sample was PBMCs. This receptor was obtained from a man in his fifties or sixties with lung cancer. CDR3 DNA: TGTGCCAGCCAGGGGGACGGTTTCGGCTACACCTTC. This gives the protein CASQGDGFGYTF.